What follows are 21 T cell receptor beta chains derived from one specimen sequenced in a study of cytotoxic CD8 clonotypes in ibrutinib-treated CLL. Produced via immunoSEQ multiplex PCR; TCRdb's table is partial and in-frame only. The repertoire holds 100,000 to 150,000 clones, with 70% to 90% as singletons. Sequencing was performed on PBMCs, taken after 24 months of ibrutinib treatment. The receptors here all came from a human donor with chronic lymphocytic leukemia.

The chain is built from TRBV5-5 and TRBJ2-7, with 9 bases aligning to TRBD1. Per the germline V gene, CDR1 is SGHKS and CDR2 is YYEKEE (reference sequence). V shed 4 bases and J 6 bases; nucleotides not matched to a gene: 8. The CDR3 runs to 14 residues. This chain's CDR3 is CASSVSGQGTEQYF. CDR3 in DNA: TGTGCCAGCAGCGTCTCGGGACAGGGAACCGAGCAGTACTTC.

The chain recombines TRBV19 with TRBJ1-2; D is unresolved. V was cut by 11 bases and J by 4 bases, with 20 bases left in between. The CDR3 spans 14 residues. CDR1 LNHDA and CDR2 SQIVND come from the germline V gene (reference sequence). The CDR3 DNA follows: TGTGCCTCTCGAAGGGTTGGTACGGCCTATGGCTACACCTTC. This sequence encodes CASRRVGTAYGYTF. The full variable domain, completed using reference TRBV19 and TRBJ1-2, is DGGITQSPKYLFRKEGQNVTLSCEQNLNHDAMYWYRQDPGQGLRLIYYSQIVNDFQKGDIAEGYSVSREKKESFPLTVTSAQKNPTAFYLCASRRVGTAYGYTFGSGTRLTVV.

DNA for the CDR3: TGTGCCATCTCCGGGGGAGCACTAGCCAAAAACATTCAGTACTTC. This codes for CAISGGALAKNIQYF. V and J are TRBV6-7 and TRBJ2-4, with D perhaps TRBD2 (6 bases). TRBV6-7 is given ORF status, its function remaining uncertain. The CDR3 runs 15 residues. V lost 10 bases and J 0 bases, leaving 16 bases between the germline ends.

This clone appeared once. V and J are TRBV4-2 and TRBJ1-1; a possible D gene is TRBD1 (6 bases). The CDR3 is made up of 13 amino acids. Germline V gives CDR1 LGHNA, CDR2 YNFKEQ. V shed 0 bases and J shed 11 bases, with 13 bases lying between them. CDR3 sequence (DNA): TGTGCCAGCAGCCAAGATAGGGGGGGGACGGCTTTCTTT. Its translation is CASSQDRGGTAFF.

The rearrangement uses TRBV28 and TRBJ1-2; TRBD1 matches 9 bases. The germline V gene encodes CDR1 MDHEN and CDR2 SYDVKM. V lost 6 bases to trimming and J lost 4 bases; unmatched junction nucleotides: 6. This CDR3 is 14 amino acids long. CDR3 region: CASRGGTGSYGYTF. The CDR3 nucleotides are TGTGCCAGCAGGGGGGGGACAGGGAGCTATGGCTACACCTTC.

The sample holds a few counts of this clone. The chain employs TRBV7-9 and TRBJ2-2, with D tentatively TRBD1 or TRBD2 (5 bases each). The CDR3 is 14 amino acids. Trimming removed 8 bases at V and 4 bases at J, with 14 bases between. Per germline, CDR1 SEHNR and CDR2 FQNEAQ (reference sequence). The DNA for the CDR3 is TGTGCCAGCGGGACCCCGGCGGGCACCGGGGAGCTGTTTTTT. This codes for CASGTPAGTGELFF.

The V gene is TRBV6-1, the J gene TRBJ2-1; maybe TRBD2 (5 bases). The CDR3 length is 11 residues. The germline gives CDR1 MNHNS, CDR2 SASEGT. The V end lost 4 bases, the J end lost 8 bases, and 6 bases lay between the germline ends. In nucleotides, the CDR3 is TGTGCCAGCAGTGCGGGGTATGAGCAGTTCTTC. The encoded protein is CASSAGYEQFF.

The rearrangement links TRBV7-9 to TRBJ1-5, with D hard to call. The CDR3 has 16 residues. CDR1 is SEHNR, CDR2 FQNEAQ, per germline (reference sequence). V lost 1 base, J lost 2 bases, and 12 bases lay in between. CDR3 residues: CASSLGTGVRNQPQHF. The DNA of the CDR3 is TGTGCCAGCAGCTTAGGCACCGGGGTACGCAATCAGCCCCAGCATTTT. The complete variable domain, with remaining parts taken from reference TRBV7-9 and TRBJ1-5, reads DTGVSQNPRHKITKRGQNVTFRCDPISEHNRLYWYRQTLGQGPEFLTYFQNEAQLEKSRLLSDRFSAERPKGSFSTLEIQRTEQGDSAMYLCASSLGTGVRNQPQHFGDGTRLSIL.

This chain uses TRBV28 with TRBJ2-3; 8 bases fit TRBD2. The germline gives CDR1 MDHEN, CDR2 SYDVKM. This CDR3 spans 15 amino acids. V was clipped by 7 bases and J by 2 bases; unmatched bases: 8. The CDR3 loop reads CASNPSGSFTDTQYF. The CDR3 DNA reads TGTGCCAGCAATCCAAGCGGGAGTTTCACAGATACGCAGTATTTT.

This clone appeared a single time. The chain couples TRBV9 to TRBJ2-7, with D perhaps matching TRBD1 (6 bases). Germline CDR1 reads SGDLS; CDR2 reads YYNGEE. Trimming stripped 4 bases from V and 3 bases from J, with 20 bases between. The CDR3 length is 16 residues. CDR3 bases: TGTGCCAGCAGCCCAAAGCCCCGAGTACAGGGCTACGAGCAGTACTTC. Translation gives CASSPKPRVQGYEQYF. The complete variable domain, with remaining parts taken from reference TRBV9 and TRBJ2-7, reads DSGVTQTPKHLITATGQRVTLRCSPRSGDLSVYWYQQSLDQGLQFLIQYYNGEERAKGNILERFSAQQFPDLHSELNLSSLELGDSALYFCASSPKPRVQGYEQYFGPGTRLTVT.

The J gene is TRBJ1-1, the V gene TRBV27; TRBD1 agrees at 8 bases. V lost 5 bases, J lost 0 bases, and 2 bases stayed unmatched. In germline, CDR1 is MNHEY, CDR2 SMNVEV (reference sequence). The CDR3 consists of 14 residues. The CDR3, as DNA: TGTGCCAGCAGTCCACAGGGGGTGAACACTGAAGCTTTCTTT. Protein sequence: CASSPQGVNTEAFF.

The gene calls are TRBV19 and TRBJ1-5; D call uncertain. The CDR3 has 15 amino acids. Trimming removed 3 bases from V and 4 bases from J, with 13 bases in between. The germline CDR1 and CDR2 sequences are LNHDA and SQIVND (reference sequence). The CDR3 is CASSIVALGNQPQHF. CDR3 nucleotide sequence: TGTGCCAGTAGTATTGTGGCTTTGGGGAATCAGCCCCAGCATTTT.

V gene TRBV28 combines with J gene TRBJ1-2; 10 positions match TRBD1. The CDR3 sequence is 15 residues long. The germline CDR1 and CDR2 sequences are MDHEN and SYDVKM. Trimming at V came to 2 bases and at J to 4 bases, leaving 4 bases not matched to a gene. CDR3 nucleotide sequence: TGTGCCAGCAGTTTACGGGACAGGGGCTTCTATGGCTACACCTTC. This encodes CASSLRDRGFYGYTF.

This CDR3 is CASSYRVGANVLTF. The CDR3 DNA reads TGTGCCAGCAGTTACAGGGTTGGGGCCAACGTCCTGACTTTC. The chain carries TRBV28 and TRBJ2-6; the D gene is possibly TRBD1 (6 bases). The CDR3 totals 14 residues. Germline V gives CDR1 MDHEN, CDR2 SYDVKM. V was shortened by 4 bases and J by 3 bases, with 7 bases between the two germline ends.

The chain joins TRBV7-9 to TRBJ2-7; D remains ambiguous. The V and J ends lost 1 base and 5 bases respectively, with 12 bases between them. The CDR3 sequence is 14 residues long. Germline V gene lookup returns CDR1 SEHNR and CDR2 FQNEAQ (reference sequence). The CDR3 loop reads CASSLGDGPHEQYF. DNA of the CDR3: TGTGCCAGCAGCTTAGGAGACGGGCCCCACGAGCAGTACTTC.

This chain joins TRBV7-9 and TRBJ2-5, with D tentatively TRBD2 (5 bases). The CDR3 length is 15 residues. Germline-derived CDR1 and CDR2 are SEHNR and FQNEAQ (reference sequence). Between the trimmed V and J ends, which lost 5 bases and 1 base, there was a span of 14 bases. This chain's CDR3 is CASSPRGLLQETQYF. DNA of the CDR3: TGTGCCAGCAGCCCCCGCGGACTCCTCCAAGAGACCCAGTACTTC.

V usage is TRBV18 and J usage is TRBJ2-1; 13 positions agree with TRBD2. CDR1 and CDR2 from the germline V gene are KGHSH and LQKENI. The trim removed 3 bases at V and 7 bases at J, leaving 6 bases unmatched. This CDR3 is built from 16 residues. The CDR3 DNA reads as TGTGCCAGCTCACCTTTACTAGCGGGGGGGCGGAATGAGCAGTTCTTC. Its protein product is CASSPLLAGGRNEQFF.

V gene TRBV10-3 combines with J gene TRBJ1-5; D perhaps matches TRBD1 (5 bases). This CDR3 comprises 16 residues. The V gene lost 8 bases and the J gene lost 5 bases, with 22 bases spanning the gap. The germline CDR1 and CDR2 sequences are ENHRY and SYGVKD. The DNA for the CDR3 is TGTGCCATCCCCACAGGAGCCTCCCATACTGATCAGCCCCAGCATTTT. Protein sequence: CAIPTGASHTDQPQHF.

The rearrangement joins TRBV6-5 to TRBJ1-4; no definite D call. This CDR3 has 14 residues. Germline loops: CDR1 MNHEY, CDR2 SVGAGI. Between the trimmed V and J ends, which lost 7 bases and 7 bases, there was a span of 16 bases. DNA of the CDR3: TGTGCCAGCATGTACAACACCCCTGGTGAAAAACTGTTTTTT. It specifies CASMYNTPGEKLFF.

The rearrangement uses TRBV10-1 and TRBJ2-3; D is undetermined. Trimming removed 8 bases at V and 2 bases at J, with 17 bases between. The CDR3 consists of 15 residues. Germline V CDR1 and CDR2: WNHNN, SYGVQD (reference sequence). The CDR3 is CASPTRSALTDTQYF. DNA of the CDR3: TGCGCCAGCCCCACTCGATCCGCTCTCACAGATACGCAGTATTTT.

V and J are TRBV2 and TRBJ2-1; D is perhaps TRBD1 or TRBD2 (5 bases each). The CDR3 is 14 residues long. Trimming shortened V by 6 bases and J by 4 bases, and 13 bases separated the two germline ends. Germline loops: CDR1 SNHLY, CDR2 FYNNEI. DNA of the CDR3: TGTGCCAGCAGGGCCCGGGGCGGATACAATGAGCAGTTCTTC. It encodes CASRARGGYNEQFF.